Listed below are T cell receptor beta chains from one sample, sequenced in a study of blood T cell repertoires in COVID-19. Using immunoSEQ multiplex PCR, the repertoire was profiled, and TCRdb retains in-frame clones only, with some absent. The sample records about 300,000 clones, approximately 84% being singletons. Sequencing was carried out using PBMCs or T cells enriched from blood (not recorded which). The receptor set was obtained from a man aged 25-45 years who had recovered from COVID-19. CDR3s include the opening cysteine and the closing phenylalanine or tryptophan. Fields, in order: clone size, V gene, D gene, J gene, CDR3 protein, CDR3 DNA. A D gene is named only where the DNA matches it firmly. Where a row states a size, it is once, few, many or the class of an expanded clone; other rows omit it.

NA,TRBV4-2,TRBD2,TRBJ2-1,CASSSLAGSPNEQFF,TGTGCCAGCAGCTCACTAGCGGGCAGCCCCAATGAGCAGTTCTTC
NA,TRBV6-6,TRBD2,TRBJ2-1,CASSLLAGDNEQFF,TGTGCCAGCAGCTTACTAGCGGGGGACAATGAGCAGTTCTTC
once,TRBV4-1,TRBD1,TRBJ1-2,CASSQNSADLYRGPGYTF,TGCGCCAGCAGCCAGAATTCAGCAGATTTGTACAGGGGGCCTGGCTACACCTTC
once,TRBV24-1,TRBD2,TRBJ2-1,CATSDPGGGRGQFF,TGTGCCACCAGTGATCCCGGCGGGGGGAGAGGACAGTTCTTC
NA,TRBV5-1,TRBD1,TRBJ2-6,CASSAQGQGSNVLTF,TGCGCCAGCAGCGCTCAGGGACAGGGGTCCAACGTCCTGACTTTC
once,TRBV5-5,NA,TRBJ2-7,CASSSRTAVEQYF,TGTGCCAGCAGCTCAAGGACAGCCGTCGAGCAGTACTTC
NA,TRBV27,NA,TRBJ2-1,CATPLAGTHSYNEQFF,TGTGCCACCCCCTTGGCGGGGACCCACTCCTACAATGAGCAGTTCTTC
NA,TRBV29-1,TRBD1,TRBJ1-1,CSEASTGGTEAFF,TGCAGCGAGGCCTCGACAGGGGGCACTGAAGCTTTCTTT
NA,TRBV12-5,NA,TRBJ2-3,CASGLGGTLRQYF,TGTGCTAGTGGTTTGGGAGGGACACTCCGGCAGTATTTT
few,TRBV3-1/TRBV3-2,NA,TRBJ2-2,CASSQSGGPNTGELFF,TGTGCCAGCAGCCAATCGGGGGGCCCTAACACCGGGGAGCTGTTTTTT
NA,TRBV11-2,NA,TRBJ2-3,CASSLDFGLTSTDTQYF,TGTGCCAGCAGCTTAGATTTTGGTCTTACTAGCACAGATACGCAGTATTTT
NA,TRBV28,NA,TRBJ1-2,CASSRQVVTSGYTF,TGTGCCAGCAGCCGACAGGTGGTGACGAGTGGCTACACCTTC
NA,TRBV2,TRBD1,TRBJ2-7,CASSEGRTGGIGEQYF,TGTGCCAGCAGTGAAGGCCGGACAGGGGGAATAGGCGAGCAGTACTTC
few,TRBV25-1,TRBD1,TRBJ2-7,CASSDFRQGRSYEQYF,TGTGCCAGCAGTGATTTTCGACAGGGAAGGAGCTACGAGCAGTACTTC
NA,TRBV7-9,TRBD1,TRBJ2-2,CASRPTGRTGELFF,TGTGCCAGCAGGCCGACAGGGCGGACCGGGGAGCTGTTTTTT
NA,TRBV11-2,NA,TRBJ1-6,CASSLDRSPLHF,TGTGCCAGCAGCTTAGATCGTTCACCCCTCCACTTT
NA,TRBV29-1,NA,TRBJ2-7,CSVRDSELYEQYF,TGCAGCGTCCGCGACAGCGAGCTCTACGAGCAGTACTTC
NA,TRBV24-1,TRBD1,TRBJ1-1,CATKQGYDTEAFF,TGTGCCACCAAACAGGGGTATGACACTGAAGCTTTCTTT
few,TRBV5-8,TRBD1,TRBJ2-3,CASSRQGAFTDTQYF,TGTGCCAGCAGTCGTCAGGGGGCTTTCACAGATACGCAGTATTTT